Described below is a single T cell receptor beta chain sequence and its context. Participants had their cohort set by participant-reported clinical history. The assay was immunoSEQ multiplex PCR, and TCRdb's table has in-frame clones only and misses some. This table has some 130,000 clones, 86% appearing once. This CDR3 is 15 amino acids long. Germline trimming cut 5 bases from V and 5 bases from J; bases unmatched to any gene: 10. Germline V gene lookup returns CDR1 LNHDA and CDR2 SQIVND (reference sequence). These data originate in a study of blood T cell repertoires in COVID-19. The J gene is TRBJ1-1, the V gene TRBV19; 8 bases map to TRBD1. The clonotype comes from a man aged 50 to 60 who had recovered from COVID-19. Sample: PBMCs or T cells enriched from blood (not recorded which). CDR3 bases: TGTGCCAGTAGTGCGACAGGGGTGCTGGGGACTGAAGCTTTCTTT. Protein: CASSATGVLGTEAFF.